Included here is one T cell receptor beta chain sequence, with context. Trimming at V came to 8 bases and at J to 5 bases, leaving 10 bases not matched to a gene. The CDR3 consists of 14 residues. The germline gives CDR1 SNHLY, CDR2 FYNNEI. Time point denoted: persistent/refractory GD, antithyroid drugs over 5 years with positive TRAb. From RNA extracted from PBMCs, the TCR library was made. The sample originates from a study of regulatory T cells in long-lasting Graves disease. Assembly of TCR beta libraries relied on iRepertoire HTBI primers together with Arm-PCR of CDR3 regions. TCRdb processed the multiplex PCR reads anew with MiXCR; each CDR3 protein has one entry. The sample contains about 470,000 distinct CDR3 sequences, roughly 21% of which appear only once.

This receptor was obtained from a female donor with Graves disease. The sequencing used peripheral blood mononuclear cells (PBMCs), collected when the disease was refractory, from a patient treated with antithyroid drugs. The chain couples TRBV2 to TRBJ2-3; 7 bases map to TRBD2. The DNA for the CDR3 is TGTGCCAGCTATGAGTCTAGGACTAGAGATACGCAGTATTTT. Amino acid sequence: CASYESRTRDTQYF.